The 18 T cell receptor beta chains below were found in one sample sequenced in a study of shared clonotypes between healthy human individuals. The repertoire was sequenced with immunoSEQ multiplex PCR; TCRdb's copy has only in-frame clones and lacks some. The sample lists roughly 2,300,000 clones, under 95% occurring once. The sequenced sample consisted of naive CD4+ T cells from PBMCs. Subset here: CD45RA+ positively selected. Receptors were obtained from a man between 18 and 35 years old in good health. Some clones in this sample may be carry-over from other donors' samples.

The V and J genes are TRBV29-1 and TRBJ1-2; the D gene is possibly TRBD1 (5 bases). With 4 bases removed from V and 3 bases from J, the gap between germline ends came to 12 bases. This CDR3 region has 13 residues. The germline V gene encodes CDR1 SQVTM and CDR2 ANQGSEA. CDR3 region: CSVGRPGDYGYTF. CDR3 nucleotides: TGCAGCGTTGGAAGGCCGGGGGACTATGGCTACACCTTC.

The chain is built from TRBV5-1 and TRBJ1-4; D not resolved. The CDR3 contains 14 residues. V was clipped by 3 bases and J by 4 bases, with 10 bases between them. CDR1 is SGHRS, CDR2 YFSETQ, per germline. CDR3 coding DNA: TGCGCCAGCAGCTCTCGGACGGGTAATGAAAAACTGTTTTTT. Its translation: CASSSRTGNEKLFF.

V and J are TRBV27 and TRBJ2-5, with D perhaps matching TRBD1 or TRBD2 (5 bases each). The V end lost 5 bases, the J end lost 0 bases, and 10 bases lay between the germline ends. This CDR3 region has 14 residues. Germline V gives CDR1 MNHEY, CDR2 SMNVEV (reference sequence). In DNA form, the CDR3 reads TGTGCCAGCAGTCGGGACGGATACCAAGAGACCCAGTACTTC. This encodes CASSRDGYQETQYF.

The chain couples TRBV9 to TRBJ2-3, with TRBD2 matching 11 bases. The CDR3 loop spans 16 amino acids. From germline, CDR1 is SGDLS and CDR2 YYNGEE. J gave up 6 bases and V 5 bases, and 11 bases lay outside the gene matches. Written as DNA, the CDR3 is TGTGCCAGCAGACCAGATAGCGGGAGGGCCGGGGATACGCAGTATTTT. It translates to CASRPDSGRAGDTQYF. The variable domain in full, with the rest retrieved from reference TRBV9 and TRBJ2-3, is DSGVTQTPKHLITATGQRVTLRCSPRSGDLSVYWYQQSLDQGLQFLIQYYNGEERAKGNILERFSAQQFPDLHSELNLSSLELGDSALYFCASRPDSGRAGDTQYFGPGTRLTVL.

There are a few counts of this clone. V usage is TRBV5-6 and J usage is TRBJ2-1; D may be TRBD2 (7 bases). CDR1 is SGHDT, CDR2 YYEEEE, per germline. This CDR3 is built from 18 residues. Trimming took 6 bases from V and 1 from J, leaving 23 bases between them. This CDR3 is CASIHYRGLAVSYNEQFF. The CDR3 bases are TGTGCCAGCATCCATTACCGGGGGCTAGCGGTATCCTACAATGAGCAGTTCTTC.

The chain carries TRBV6-5 and TRBJ2-3, with D unclear. The CDR3 has 14 residues. Looked up from germline, CDR1 is MNHEY and CDR2 is SVGAGI. Trimming shortened V by 5 bases and J by 4 bases, and 13 bases separated the two germline ends. The CDR3 DNA is TGTGCCAGCAGTAGAATAGCCCGCTCAGATACGCAGTATTTT. Amino acid sequence: CASSRIARSDTQYF.

The J gene is TRBJ2-2, the V gene TRBV5-3; the match to TRBD2 covers 7 bases. TRBV5-3 belongs to the ORF category, with a function that is uncertain. V was pared by 1 base and J by 3 bases, with 18 bases of the junction left unmatched. CDR3 size: 20 residues. The DNA for the CDR3 is TGTGCCAGAAGCTTGTCCAGCGGGATTAGCGTATCGACTTACACCGGGGAGCTGTTTTTT. Its translation is CARSLSSGISVSTYTGELFF.

The V call is TRBV6-9, the J call TRBJ1-4; D not certain. Looked up from germline, CDR1 is MNHGY and CDR2 is SVAAGI. The CDR3 is made up of 16 amino acids. Trimming took 5 bases from V and 5 from J, leaving 18 bases between them. CDR3 protein: CASSNRLGGNNEKLFF. CDR3 nucleotides: TGTGCCAGCAGTAACCGGTTGGGAGGGAACAATGAAAAACTGTTTTTT.

This sequence joins TRBV7-9 and TRBJ2-3, with D perhaps given as TRBD1 or TRBD2 (5 bases each). The CDR3 has 15 residues. Between the trimmed V and J ends, which lost 1 base and 6 bases, there was a span of 14 bases. Germline V CDR1 and CDR2: SEHNR, FQNEAQ (reference sequence). The CDR3 sequence: CASSLGAGRGDTQYF. DNA for the CDR3: TGTGCCAGCAGCTTAGGGGCAGGGAGAGGGGATACGCAGTATTTT.

The chain carries TRBV7-9 and TRBJ1-3; weak D call: TRBD1 (6 bases). Germline loops: CDR1 SEHNR, CDR2 FQNEAQ (reference sequence). V was clipped by 5 bases and J by 0 bases, with 17 bases between them. CDR3 length equals 17 residues. CDR3 sequence reads: CASSPTPGEPSGNTIYF. In DNA, the CDR3 is TGTGCCAGCAGCCCCACCCCAGGGGAGCCCTCTGGAAACACCATATATTTT.

The chain's CDR3 is CASSLEAAGDSPLHF. The CDR3 DNA reads TGCGCCAGCAGCTTGGAGGCGGCAGGTGATTCACCCCTCCACTTT. V gene TRBV5-1 combines with J gene TRBJ1-6; D not certain. The CDR3 loop spans 15 amino acids. V was shortened by 0 bases and J by 8 bases, with 12 bases between the two germline ends. CDR1 is SGHRS and CDR2 is YFSETQ in the germline V gene.

This chain joins TRBV2 and TRBJ2-3, with 8 bases identical to TRBD2. V shed 3 bases and J 5 bases; nucleotides not matched to a gene: 16. This CDR3 is 18 amino acids long. Germline CDR1 is SNHLY and CDR2 is FYNNEI. The CDR3 sequence: CASSDSPPTSGGGDTQYF. The CDR3 DNA is TGTGCCAGCAGTGATTCCCCCCCCACTAGCGGAGGAGGAGATACGCAGTATTTT.

The chain recombines TRBV5-5 with TRBJ2-1, with unresolved D. Between the trimmed V and J ends, which lost 4 bases and 3 bases, there was a span of 11 bases. Looked up from germline, CDR1 is SGHKS and CDR2 is YYEKEE (reference sequence). This CDR3 is 14 amino acids long. The CDR3 bases are TGTGCCAGCAGCCCCGACACCAGCTACAATGAGCAGTTCTTC. Its translation: CASSPDTSYNEQFF.

The chain is built from TRBV7-9 and TRBJ2-5; 8 nucleotides line up with TRBD2. TRBJ2-7 explains the end of the DNA better; the J call may be wrong. The CDR3 has 13 residues. The germline gives CDR1 SEHNR, CDR2 FQNEAQ (reference sequence). CDR3 region: CASTLAGVYEQYF. In nucleotides, the CDR3 is TGTGCCAGCACTCTAGCGGGTGTTTACGAGCAGTACTTC.

V gene TRBV7-2 combines with J gene TRBJ2-5; D unresolved. This CDR3 comprises 13 residues. The germline CDR1 and CDR2 sequences are SGHTA and FQGNSA. Trimming took off 5 bases at V and 0 bases at J, with 7 bases between the two ends. This CDR3 is CASSPRYQETQYF. In nucleotides, the CDR3 is TGTGCCAGCAGCCCGAGATACCAAGAGACCCAGTACTTC.

This sequence joins TRBV30 and TRBJ1-1; unclear D gene. The CDR3 has 13 residues. CDR1 and CDR2 from the germline V gene are GTSNPN and SVGIG (reference sequence). Trimming took 4 bases from V and 1 from J, leaving 10 bases between them. The CDR3 DNA reads as TGTGCCTGGACTCTTGGGAGGAACACTGAAGCTTTCTTT. This gives the protein CAWTLGRNTEAFF.

CDR3 sequence: CASSVAPGREKLFF. Here the CDR3 DNA reads TGTGCCAGCAGCGTAGCCCCTGGACGGGAAAAACTGTTTTTT. The rearrangement uses TRBV9 and TRBJ1-4; D gene uncertain. V dropped 0 bases and J dropped 8 bases, with 11 bases sitting between them. The CDR3 consists of 14 residues. Germline-derived CDR1 and CDR2 are SGDLS and YYNGEE.

The chain combines TRBV10-3 with TRBJ2-3, with 7 bases aligning to TRBD1. Germline loops: CDR1 ENHRY, CDR2 SYGVKD. The junction had 6 bases not matched to a gene; V was cut back by 6 bases and J by 0 bases. The CDR3 contains 15 residues. The CDR3 DNA reads TGTGCCATCAGGGGACAGCCACCCAGCACAGATACGCAGTATTTT. Amino acids: CAIRGQPPSTDTQYF.